This T cell receptor (beta chain) was retrieved from a study of shared clonotypes between healthy human individuals. Unsorted PBMCs provided DNA that was sequenced on ten immunoSEQ deep assay plates. TCRdb keeps only in-frame clones here, not all; method: immunoSEQ multiplex PCR. The data contain 490,000 or so clones, around 80% of them singletons. Between the trimmed V and J ends, which lost 5 bases and 6 bases, there was a span of 11 bases. Germline CDR1 SGHAT, CDR2 FQNNGV. CDR3 length: 12 amino acids. With regard to this clone: The antigen remains undetermined.

Study conclusions and caveats: Clonotype sharing among the donors was expected to vary with sequencing depth.

The chain has TRBV11-2 and TRBJ2-7, with D hard to call. This sequence was found in a woman in her 40s in good health. Some clones in this sample may be carry-over from other donors' samples. The sample taken for sequencing was PBMCs. CDR3 region: CASSLPIGEQYF. For the CDR3, the DNA is TGTGCCAGCAGCCTTCCAATTGGCGAGCAGTACTTC.